A selection of T cell receptor beta chains follows, all from one sample in a study of T cell responses to AZD1222 COVID-19 vaccine. The data were produced by immunoSEQ multiplex PCR, yet TCRdb's version contains in-frame clones alone and is incomplete. The data show 150,000 or so clones, approximately 89% seen once. The input for sequencing was peripheral blood, taken on day 0 of AZD1222 vaccination. Source of these receptors: an adult in good health. The CDR3 runs from the conserved cysteine through the conserved F or W. The D gene is left open where the match is weak. Clone size is stated in some rows and not others, as once, few, many or a class when expanded.

j_call clone_size v_call d_call cdr3_nt cdr3_aa
TRBJ1-1 NA TRBV5-1 NA TGCGCCAGCAGCTTGGGCTACGGGGGGAGGACTGAAGCTTTCTTT CASSLGYGGRTEAFF
TRBJ2-1 NA TRBV10-3 NA TGTGCCATCAGTGGGATGGATGGTGAGCAGTTCTTC CAISGMDGEQFF
TRBJ1-1 NA TRBV11-2 TRBD1 TGTGCCAGCAGCTTTAGTTGGGGACAGGTGGGGAGCACTGAAGCTTTCTTT CASSFSWGQVGSTEAFF
TRBJ1-5 NA TRBV7-2 NA TGTGCCAGCAGCTTAGATGTTGGCATTAGCAATCAGCCCCAGCATTTT CASSLDVGISNQPQHF
TRBJ2-7 NA TRBV6-5 NA TGTGCCAGCTCCCAAAGGGTGCCCTACGAGCAGTACTTC CASSQRVPYEQYF
TRBJ2-5 NA TRBV5-5 TRBD2 TGTGCCAGCAGCTTGGTGCTAGCGGCAGAGACCCAGTACTTC CASSLVLAAETQYF
TRBJ1-3 NA TRBV5-1 TRBD1 TGCGCCAGCAGCCCAGGGACAGGGGGAAACACCATATATTTT CASSPGTGGNTIYF
TRBJ2-7 NA TRBV6-6 NA TGTGCCTCGGGCCTATCTAACTCCTACGAGCAGTACTTC CASGLSNSYEQYF
TRBJ1-2 NA TRBV28 NA TGTGCCAGCAGTGAGGATTATGGCTACACCTTC CASSEDYGYTF
TRBJ2-3 NA TRBV5-6 NA TGTGCCAGCCAGAGGACCGGGCCGACAGATACGCAGTATTTT CASQRTGPTDTQYF
TRBJ2-7 NA TRBV7-8 TRBD1 TGTGCCAGCAGTTACACGACAGGGGACTCCTACGAGCAGTACTTC CASSYTTGDSYEQYF
TRBJ2-3 NA TRBV5-1 TRBD1 TGCGCCAGCAGCTTGGCCCGAGGGGGCTTAGATACGCAGTATTTT CASSLARGGLDTQYF
TRBJ2-3 NA TRBV3-1/TRBV3-2 TRBD1 TGTGCCAGCACCCAGGGGACAGGGTTAGGGAAGACAGATACGCAGTATTTT CASTQGTGLGKTDTQYF
TRBJ1-1 NA TRBV7-2 NA TGTGCCAGCAGCCCGGGGAGTGGGAAAATGAACACTGAAGCTTTCTTT CASSPGSGKMNTEAFF
TRBJ2-7 NA TRBV5-1 TRBD2 TGCGCCAGCAGCTTATTCTCTAGCGGGAGAGGAAACGAGCAGTACTTC CASSLFSSGRGNEQYF
TRBJ1-1 NA TRBV10-2 NA TGCGCCAGCAGTTCAAGGTGGACTGAAGCTTTCTTT CASSSRWTEAFF
TRBJ1-2 NA TRBV23-1 TRBD1 TGCGCCAGCACCCTCGCCGGGCAGGGGGAGGCGGATGGCTACACCTTC CASTLAGQGEADGYTF
TRBJ1-2 NA TRBV5-1 NA TGCGCCAGCAGCCAAAAAGGGGGGGCCCATGGCTACACCTTC CASSQKGGAHGYTF
TRBJ2-7 NA TRBV2 NA TGTGCCAGCAGATCCGGGACTTCCGCCCGCGAGCAGTACTTC CASRSGTSAREQYF
TRBJ2-2 NA TRBV7-9 NA TGTGCCAGCAGCTTTTCGGGCACCGGGGAGCTGTTTTTT CASSFSGTGELFF
TRBJ2-1 few TRBV19 NA TGTGCCACCTCCTGGAGCCGGTACAATGAGCAGTTCTTC CATSWSRYNEQFF
TRBJ1-5 NA TRBV16 NA TGTGCCAGCAGCCCAGGGGAAAATCAGCCCCAGCATTTT CASSPGENQPQHF
TRBJ2-1 NA TRBV6-5 NA TGTGCCAGCAGCCCGGGACTGGGAAATGAGCAGTTCTTC CASSPGLGNEQFF
TRBJ2-6 NA TRBV19 NA TGTGCCAGTAGTCTACATCCGGGACAACCCTTCTGGGCCAACGTCCTGACTTTC CASSLHPGQPFWANVLTF
TRBJ1-2 NA TRBV28 NA TGTGCCAGCAGTTTAGGGGGAATAGACAGGACCTATGGCTACACCTTC CASSLGGIDRTYGYTF
TRBJ2-3 NA TRBV7-9 NA TGTGCCAGCAGCTTAGTCAGGCCTAGCACAGATACGCAGTATTTT CASSLVRPSTDTQYF
TRBJ1-2 once TRBV5-1 TRBD1 TGCGCCAGCAGCCCGGGACAGGGAGGCTACACCTTC CASSPGQGGYTF
TRBJ2-1 NA TRBV11-2 TRBD1 TGTGCCAGCAGCCCCACCGGGAGACAGGGGGTTTTCTACAATGAGCAGTTCTTC CASSPTGRQGVFYNEQFF
TRBJ1-1 NA TRBV5-1 TRBD1 TGCGCCAGCAGCTTGGGAGACAGGGGGAGAATAGCTGAAGCTTTCTTT CASSLGDRGRIAEAFF
TRBJ1-1 NA TRBV19 NA TGTGCCAGTAGTCCCAACCCCCACAGGGTCAACACTGAAGCTTTCTTT CASSPNPHRVNTEAFF
TRBJ2-7 NA TRBV11-2 NA TGTGCCAGCAGCTTGACTAGGGGGATCTACGAGCAGTACTTC CASSLTRGIYEQYF
TRBJ2-1 NA TRBV13 TRBD2 TGTGCCAGCAGCTTAATTCTGGGCACTAGCGGGAGGGGGGCTGAGCAGTTCTTC CASSLILGTSGRGAEQFF
TRBJ1-1 NA TRBV5-4 NA TGTGCCAGCAGCTGGATGAACACTGAAGCTTTCTTT CASSWMNTEAFF
TRBJ2-7 NA TRBV28 NA TGTGCCAGCTGGCGGGACTCAAAAGGCGAGCAGTACTTC CASWRDSKGEQYF
TRBJ2-7 NA TRBV6-5 NA TGTGCCAGCAGTTACGCTATAGAAGGGTCCTACGAGCAGTACTTC CASSYAIEGSYEQYF
TRBJ2-7 NA TRBV5-4 NA TGTGCCAGCAGCTTCTTGAGGCCGGCAGGGAAAAACGAGCAGTACTTC CASSFLRPAGKNEQYF
TRBJ2-1 NA TRBV11-2 NA TGTGCCAGCAGCTTCCTAGGGGGGAGAGGAGAGCAGTTCTTC CASSFLGGRGEQFF
TRBJ1-1 once TRBV24-1 NA TGTGCCACCAGCGGCCAGAGGGGCACTGAAGCTTTCTTT CATSGQRGTEAFF
TRBJ1-2 NA TRBV6-6 TRBD1 TGTGCCAGCAGTTATGGACAGGGGGCTAACTATGGCTACACCTTC CASSYGQGANYGYTF
TRBJ1-1 NA TRBV19 NA TGTGCCAGTAGTATCGCCGGGACACCGAACACTGAAGCTTTCTTT CASSIAGTPNTEAFF
TRBJ2-2 once TRBV30 TRBD2 TGTGCCTGGAGTGTGACTAGCGGGCCCGGGGAGCTGTTTTTT CAWSVTSGPGELFF
TRBJ1-6 NA TRBV7-9 NA TGTGCCAGCAGCCCCCCAATTAGGGATTCACCCCTCCACTTT CASSPPIRDSPLHF
TRBJ1-2 NA TRBV2 TRBD1 TGTGCCAGCAGGGAGGACAGGGGTGGCTACACCTTC CASREDRGGYTF
TRBJ1-1 NA TRBV2 NA TGTGCCAGCGATGGGACGAGGAACACTGAAGCTTTCTTT CASDGTRNTEAFF
TRBJ2-3 NA TRBV24-1 NA TGTGCCACCAGTGAACGCACTAGTACGGATACGCAGTATTTT CATSERTSTDTQYF
TRBJ2-5 few TRBV3-1/TRBV3-2 NA TGTGCCAGCAGCCATCTCCTAAGGGAGGACCAGTACTTC CASSHLLREDQYF
TRBJ1-6 NA TRBV5-4 NA TGTGCCAGCAGCTTGGGGGGGACCGGGGGCTATAATTCACCCCTCCACTTT CASSLGGTGGYNSPLHF
TRBJ2-5 NA TRBV7-9 TRBD2 TGTGCCAGCAGCACAGGACTAGGGGAGACCCAGTACTTC CASSTGLGETQYF
TRBJ1-2 NA TRBV9 NA TGTGCCAGCAGCGTAGAGGCAGACCCAGCTAACTATGGCTACACCTTC CASSVEADPANYGYTF
TRBJ1-5 once TRBV19 TRBD1 TGTGCCAGCCCCCCCCGGGGGACAGGGGGCCGTAGCAATCAGCCCCAGCATTTT CASPPRGTGGRSNQPQHF
TRBJ1-2 NA TRBV5-1 NA TGCGCCAGCAGCTTGGAAAGAGCTAACTATGGCTACACCTTC CASSLERANYGYTF
TRBJ1-2 few TRBV4-3 NA TGCGCCAGCAGCCAAACATCCGGGACCCTTAACTATGGCTACACCTTC CASSQTSGTLNYGYTF